This T cell receptor beta chain was profiled in a study of OX40 agonist ivuxolimab in advanced cancers. Study-level background: Dose-escalation patients were diagnosed with hepatocellular carcinoma, melanoma, renal cell cancer or head and neck cancer. Patients achieving partial responses numbered three: one hepatocellular carcinoma case and two cutaneous melanoma cases.

Germline V gene data show CDR1 as SGHRS and CDR2 as YFSETQ. V was trimmed by 0 bases and J by 8 bases, leaving 14 bases between them. This CDR3 spans 14 amino acids. Sampling times: baseline, cycle 4 day 1, cycle 7 day 1. Profiling relied on immunoSEQ multiplex PCR, and the TCRdb table lists in-frame clones only, not all of them. Found here are about 79,000 clones, approximately 94% of them singletons; the top ten hold around 9.6%. The sample was CD4+ or CD8+ T cells sorted from blood, taken in a trial of the OX40 agonist ivuxolimab. The genes are TRBV5-1 and TRBJ1-2, with a tentative D call TRBD1 (5 bases). This TCR was recovered from an adult with an advanced solid tumor such as melanoma, head and neck, liver or kidney cancer. For the CDR3, the DNA is TGCGCCAGCAGCTTGGTGGGGACGGCAAAGGGCTACACCTTC. Protein: CASSLVGTAKGYTF.